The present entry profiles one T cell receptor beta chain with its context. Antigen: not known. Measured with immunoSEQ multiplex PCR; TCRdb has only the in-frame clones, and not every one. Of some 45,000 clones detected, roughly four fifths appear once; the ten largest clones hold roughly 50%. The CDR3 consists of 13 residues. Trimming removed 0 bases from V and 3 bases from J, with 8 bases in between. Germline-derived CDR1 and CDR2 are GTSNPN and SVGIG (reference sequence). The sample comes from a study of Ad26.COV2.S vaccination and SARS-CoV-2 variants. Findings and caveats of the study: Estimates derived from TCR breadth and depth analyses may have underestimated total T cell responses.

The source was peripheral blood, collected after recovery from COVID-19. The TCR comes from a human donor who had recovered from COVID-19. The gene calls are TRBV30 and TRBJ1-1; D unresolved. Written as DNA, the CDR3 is TGTGCCTGGAGTGTTCCGCCGGACACTGAAGCTTTCTTT. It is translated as CAWSVPPDTEAFF. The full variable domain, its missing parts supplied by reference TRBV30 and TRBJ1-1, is SQTIHQWPATLVQPVGSPLSLECTVEGTSNPNLYWYRQAAGRGLQLLFYSVGIGQISSEVPQNLSASRPQDRQFILSSKKLLLSDSGFYLCAWSVPPDTEAFFGQGTRLTVV.